This is a list of T cell receptor beta chains from one sample in a study of OX40 agonist ivuxolimab in advanced cancers. TCRdb's table, derived via immunoSEQ multiplex PCR, lists solely in-frame clones and lacks some. The sample includes some 59,000 clones, 87% of them seen just once. The sample here was CD4+ or CD8+ T cells sorted from blood, taken in a trial of the OX40 agonist ivuxolimab. Source of these receptors: an adult with an advanced solid tumor such as melanoma, head and neck, liver or kidney cancer. Both conserved end residues are part of each CDR3. The D gene is left open where the match is weak. Clone size, where shown, is once, few, many, or a class for clones that have expanded.

TRBD2	-	TRBV28	TRBJ2-3	CASRSPGLAGVKDTQYF	TGTGCCAGCAGGTCTCCGGGACTAGCGGGAGTCAAAGATACGCAGTATTTT
TRBD1	once	TRBV6-5	TRBJ2-7	CASTQGAFREQYF	TGTGCCAGCACCCAGGGGGCTTTCCGGGAGCAGTACTTC
-	few	TRBV7-2	TRBJ2-1	CASSLIGIEQFF	TGTGCCAGCAGCTTAATCGGGATCGAGCAGTTCTTC
-	once	TRBV19	TRBJ2-3	CASSADGPNTQYF	TGTGCCAGTAGTGCCGACGGGCCGAATACGCAGTATTTT
TRBD1	-	TRBV5-1	TRBJ1-1	CASSLGGQMNTEAFF	TGCGCCAGCAGCTTGGGGGGACAGATGAACACTGAAGCTTTCTTT
-	-	TRBV18	TRBJ2-7	CASSPQPGRGSYEQYF	TGTGCCAGCTCACCACAGCCGGGACGGGGGTCCTACGAGCAGTACTTC
-	-	TRBV7-9	TRBJ2-3	CASSLFGETSTDTQYF	TGTGCCAGCAGCTTATTTGGTGAGACTAGCACAGATACGCAGTATTTT
TRBD1	-	TRBV27	TRBJ1-6	CASSLDRYNSPLHF	TGTGCCAGCAGTTTGGACAGGTACAATTCACCCCTCCACTTT
-	-	TRBV11-3	TRBJ2-5	CASSLGGTQYF	TGTGCCAGCAGCTTAGGGGGGACCCAGTACTTC
TRBD1	-	TRBV4-1	TRBJ2-3	CASSQTGHTDTQYF	TGCGCCAGCAGCCAGACAGGGCACACAGATACGCAGTATTTT
TRBD2	-	TRBV11-2	TRBJ2-1	CASSIRLAEQFF	TGTGCCAGCAGCATTAGACTAGCTGAGCAGTTCTTC
TRBD1	-	TRBV10-2	TRBJ2-1	CASIGQDKPFRSYNEQFF	TGCGCCAGCATCGGACAGGATAAACCCTTCAGGTCCTACAATGAGCAGTTCTTC
-	-	TRBV28	TRBJ1-3	CASGGWTHSGNTIYF	TGTGCCAGCGGGGGGTGGACTCACTCTGGAAACACCATATATTTT
-	-	TRBV5-6	TRBJ2-7	CASSFRGGRSYEQYF	TGTGCCAGCAGCTTCCGGGGTGGCCGCTCCTACGAGCAGTACTTC
TRBD2	-	TRBV12-5	TRBJ2-3	CASGLVRTSGASTDTQYF	TGTGCTAGTGGTTTGGTACGGACTAGCGGGGCTAGCACAGATACGCAGTATTTT
TRBD1	-	TRBV9	TRBJ1-2	CASSAGQGVNYGYTF	TGTGCCAGCAGCGCCGGACAGGGGGTTAACTATGGCTACACCTTC
-	-	TRBV6-1	TRBJ1-3	CASSGGYSGNTIYF	TGTGCCAGCAGTGGAGGGTACTCTGGAAACACCATATATTTT
-	once	TRBV29-1	TRBJ2-4	CSVAGQGGNIQYF	TGCAGCGTTGCGGGACAAGGGGGGAACATTCAGTACTTC
TRBD1	-	TRBV5-1	TRBJ2-7	CASSFGTGGAEQYF	TGCGCCAGCAGCTTCGGGACAGGGGGCGCCGAGCAGTACTTC
TRBD2	-	TRBV11-2	TRBJ2-1	CASSPRLAGSGTMRQFF	TGTGCCAGCAGCCCCCGACTAGCGGGAAGTGGGACAATGCGGCAGTTCTTC
-	-	TRBV9	TRBJ1-2	CASSGPPPRGADGYTF	TGTGCCAGCAGCGGTCCCCCTCCGCGGGGGGCTGATGGCTACACCTTC